Each of the 10 T cell receptor beta chains below was sequenced from the same sample in a study of T-cell memory formation after mild COVID-19 (dated by TCRdb to the early 2020s). The protocol used for the library was 5' RACE. For sequencing, an Illumina NovaSeq 6000 was employed. The raw public reads went through TCRdb reprocessing: fastp at Q25, MiXCR clone calling, in-frame beta chains kept. A single entry per CDR3 protein holds the most common genes and DNA from its merged rows. For this sample the table gives a few hundred thousand distinct CDR3 sequences, of which 20% to 30% were detected only once. The ten largest clones represent 8.8% of the sample. The material sequenced was PBMCs or a T cell subset sorted from them (not recorded which). The source is an adult woman who had mild COVID-19 (a few samples of this study predate the infection). The sample titles of this study are shuffled in the database, so cell type and time point are left out; the donor was told from shared clones.

In this sample, this clonotype turned up once. The V call is TRBV10-3, the J call TRBJ2-1; 9 bases fit TRBD2. CDR1 is ENHRY and CDR2 is SYGVKD in the germline V gene. This CDR3 comprises 15 residues. Trimming removed 5 bases from V and 2 bases from J; junction bases left unmatched: 4. The DNA of the CDR3 is TGTGCCATCAGTCCGCTAGCGGGGACCTACAATGAGCAGTTCTTC. Translating gives CAISPLAGTYNEQFF.

The rearrangement joins TRBV7-2 to TRBJ1-2; D gene unclear. There are 14 residues in the CDR3. In germline, CDR1 is SGHTA, CDR2 FQGNSA. Trimming cost V 5 bases and J 0 bases, with 10 bases left between them. CDR3 loop: CASSRSGANYGYTF. CDR3 nucleotides: TGTGCCAGCAGCAGAAGCGGCGCTAACTATGGCTACACCTTC. Full variable domain (remainder filled in from reference TRBV7-2 and TRBJ1-2): GAGVSQSPSNKVTEKGKDVELRCDPISGHTALYWYRQSLGQGLEFLIYFQGNSAPDKSGLPSDRFSAERTGGSVSTLTIQRTQQEDSAVYLCASSRSGANYGYTFGSGTRLTVV.

This clonotype was seen a few times. This chain joins TRBV7-3 and TRBJ1-1; possible D gene TRBD1, 6 bases. The germline gives CDR1 SGHTA, CDR2 FQGTGA. This CDR3 comprises 13 residues. Deletions cut 5 bases from V and 1 base from J, with 8 bases between. The CDR3 region is CASSKQGNTEAFF. For the CDR3, the DNA is TGTGCCAGCAGCAAACAGGGGAACACTGAAGCTTTCTTT. The full variable domain, in which reference TRBV7-3 and TRBJ1-1 provide the parts outside the CDR3, is GAGVSQTPSNKVTEKGKYVELRCDPISGHTALYWYRQSLGQGPEFLIYFQGTGAADDSGLPNDRFFAVRPEGSVSTLKIQRTERGDSAVYLCASSKQGNTEAFFGQGTRLTVV.

As for this clonotype: One end of the junction fails to match germline, which may point to a read error. The CDR3 coding sequence is TGCGCCAGCAGATTGGTAGGGAGCCAAGAGACCCAGTACTTC. It is translated as CASRLVGSQETQYF. The gene calls are TRBV5-1 and TRBJ2-5, with a tentative D call TRBD2 (5 bases). This CDR3 region has 14 residues. Per germline, CDR1 SGHRS and CDR2 YFSETQ.

This chain connects TRBV29-1 to TRBJ2-5; D is unresolved. V lost 4 bases and J 1 base, leaving 13 bases between the germline ends. Germline CDR1 reads SQVTM; CDR2 reads ANQGSEA. The CDR3 contains 14 residues. The CDR3 nucleotides read TGCAGCGTTGTTAAGCGACCGGGCCAAGAGACCCAGTACTTC. It yields the protein CSVVKRPGQETQYF. The whole variable domain, remainder taken from reference TRBV29-1 and TRBJ2-5, is SAVISQKPSRDICQRGTSLTIQCQVDSQVTMMFWYRQQPGQSLTLIATANQGSEATYESGFVIDKFPISRPNLTFSTLTVSNMSPEDSSIYLCSVVKRPGQETQYFGPGTRLLVL.

This clonotype was seen more than once but under ten times. This sequence joins TRBV6-1 and TRBJ1-5; D is unresolved. The CDR3 spans 13 residues. The germline V and J ends were trimmed by 3 bases and 6 bases, with 9 bases remaining between them. Germline CDR1 is MNHNS and CDR2 is SASEGT. In nucleotides, the CDR3 is TGTGCCAGCAGTGATCGCGAGGTTCAGCCCCAGCATTTT. Its translation is CASSDREVQPQHF.

This clonotype was found a few times. The chain combines TRBV7-6 with TRBJ2-1; D is perhaps TRBD1 (5 bases). V lost 5 bases to trimming and J lost 0 bases, with 11 bases between them. The CDR3 runs to 15 residues. CDR1 and CDR2 (germline): SGHVS, FNYEAQ. CDR3 nucleotide sequence: TGTGCCAGCAGCCCTGTGGGGCGCTCCTACAATGAGCAGTTCTTC. Protein product: CASSPVGRSYNEQFF.

This rearrangement joins TRBV19 to TRBJ1-5, with D possibly being TRBD1 (5 bases). Trimming took 2 bases from V and 2 from J, leaving 16 bases between them. This CDR3 contains 17 residues. Germline CDR1 and CDR2: LNHDA and SQIVND (reference sequence). CDR3 DNA sequence: TGTGCCAGTAGTATACAGGGACGAATATACGGCAATCAGCCCCAGCATTTT. It encodes CASSIQGRIYGNQPQHF.

The J gene is TRBJ2-5, the V gene TRBV10-3; no definite D call. Germline values: CDR1 ENHRY, CDR2 SYGVKD. The length of the CDR3 is 11 residues. The V and J ends lost 7 bases and 3 bases respectively, with 6 bases between them. The CDR3 spells CAIKAEETQYF. The CDR3 bases are TGTGCCATCAAGGCGGAAGAGACCCAGTACTTC.

V and J are TRBV6-2 or TRBV6-3 and TRBJ1-3, with D unresolved. This CDR3 spans 17 amino acids. V shed 7 bases and J shed 0 bases, with 19 bases lying between them. Germline V gene sequence: CDR1 MNHEY, CDR2 SVGEGT. The DNA of the CDR3 is TGTGCCAGCACGCTAGCCCTTGGACGTCTCTCTGGAAACACCATATATTTT. It is translated as CASTLALGRLSGNTIYF.